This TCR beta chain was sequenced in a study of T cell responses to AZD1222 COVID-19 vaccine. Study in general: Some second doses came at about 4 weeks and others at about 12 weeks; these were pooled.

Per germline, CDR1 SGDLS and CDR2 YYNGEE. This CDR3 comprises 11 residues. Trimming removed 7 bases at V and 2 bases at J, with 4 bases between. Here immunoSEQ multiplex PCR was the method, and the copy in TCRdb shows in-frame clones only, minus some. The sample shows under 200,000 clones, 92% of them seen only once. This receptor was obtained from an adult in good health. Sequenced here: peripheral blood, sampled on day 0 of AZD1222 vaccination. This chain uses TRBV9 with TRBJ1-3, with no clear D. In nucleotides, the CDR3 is TGTGCCAGCGGGCCTGGAAACACCATATATTTT. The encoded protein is CASGPGNTIYF.